These 5 T cell receptor beta chains were all obtained from the same sample, sequenced in a study of graft-versus-host responses after intestinal transplantation. Clones were sequenced by immunoSEQ multiplex PCR, and TCRdb holds only the in-frame ones, with some missing. Of roughly 97,000 clones in the sample, around 90% were seen once. The starting material was PBMCs, obtained roughly 68 weeks after intestinal transplant. The receptors originated from a human patient who received an intestinal transplant, so some T cells may come from the graft donor.

This clone was detected only once. V is TRBV7-9 and J is TRBJ2-7; the match to TRBD1 covers 10 bases. Germline loops: CDR1 SEHNR, CDR2 FQNEAQ (reference sequence). Trimming at V came to 3 bases and at J to 5 bases, leaving 4 bases not matched to a gene. There are 14 residues in the CDR3. CDR3 amino acids: CASSLGQGRHEQYF. The CDR3 DNA follows: TGTGCCAGCAGCTTGGGACAGGGGAGGCACGAGCAGTACTTC.

The chain links TRBV5-1 to TRBJ1-4, with D unclear. Trimming left V 4 bases short and J 2 bases short, with 15 bases between. The CDR3 contains 16 residues. Looked up from germline, CDR1 is SGHRS and CDR2 is YFSETQ. The CDR3 is CASSGGNPGTNEKLFF. CDR3 bases: TGCGCCAGCAGCGGCGGCAACCCGGGGACTAATGAAAAACTGTTTTTT.

This clone was detected once. The chain recombines TRBV2 with TRBJ1-5; maybe TRBD1 (6 bases). CDR1 and CDR2 (germline): SNHLY, FYNNEI. The CDR3 loop spans 14 amino acids. V lost 3 bases, J lost 4 bases, and 10 bases lay in between. The CDR3 region has the DNA TGTGCCAGCAGTGATGAGACAGGAAATCAGCCCCAGCATTTT. This sequence encodes CASSDETGNQPQHF.

The rearrangement links TRBV13 to TRBJ2-7, with 7 bases aligning to TRBD1. The CDR3 runs 15 residues. With V trimmed by 5 bases and J by 0 bases, 7 bases remained unmatched. CDR1 is PRHDT, CDR2 FYEKMQ, per germline (reference sequence). CDR3 region: CASSRTGPNSYEQYF. The CDR3 nucleotides read TGTGCCAGCAGCAGGACAGGCCCGAACTCCTACGAGCAGTACTTC.

The genes are TRBV11-3 and TRBJ2-5; D gene unclear. Gene TRBJ2-7 matches the end of the DNA better, so the J call may be wrong. This CDR3 region has 12 residues. Germline V gene lookup returns CDR1 SGHNT and CDR2 YENEEA. The DNA for the CDR3 is TGTGCCAGCAGCTTAGATCCGTACGAGCAGTACTTC. This gives the protein CASSLDPYEQYF.